A selection of T cell receptor beta chains follows, all from one sample in a study of beta chain features in type 1 diabetes. Here immunoSEQ multiplex PCR was the method, and the copy in TCRdb shows in-frame clones only, minus some. The sample lists almost 350,000 clones; 8% were seen once. What was sequenced was central memory CD4+ T cells from blood. The receptors here all came from a young woman in good health. Both conserved end residues are part of each CDR3. A D gene is named only where the DNA matches it firmly. Size values are once, few and many counts, or a class for expanded clones, and some rows have none.

d_gene: -; v_gene: TRBV28; j_gene: TRBJ2-2; abundance: once; CDR3nt: TGTGCCAGCAGTTTGGGAACTTTCACCGGGGAGCTGTTTTTT; CDR3aa: CASSLGTFTGELFF
d_gene: TRBD2; v_gene: TRBV7-2; j_gene: TRBJ2-1; abundance: few; CDR3nt: TGTGCCAGCAGCTTGACTAGCGGGAGCCAAAGTCAGGGGTTCTTC; CDR3aa: CASSLTSGSQSQGFF
d_gene: -; v_gene: TRBV14; j_gene: TRBJ2-2; abundance: few; CDR3nt: TGTGCCAGCAGCGCGATTCAGGGGTCTGACGGGGAGCTGTTTTTT; CDR3aa: CASSAIQGSDGELFF
d_gene: -; v_gene: TRBV4-2; j_gene: TRBJ2-5; abundance: -; CDR3nt: TGTGCCAGCAGCCAAGATTTCGCTAACCAAGAGACCCAGTACTTC; CDR3aa: CASSQDFANQETQYF
d_gene: TRBD1; v_gene: TRBV6-6; j_gene: TRBJ2-7; abundance: many; CDR3nt: TGTGCCAGCCAGGACAGGTCAAACTCCTACGAGCAGTACTTC; CDR3aa: CASQDRSNSYEQYF
d_gene: -; v_gene: TRBV4-3; j_gene: TRBJ1-4; abundance: -; CDR3nt: TGCGCCAGCAGCCCCTCCTCAACTAATGAAAAACTGTTTTTT; CDR3aa: CASSPSSTNEKLFF
d_gene: TRBD2; v_gene: TRBV7-2; j_gene: TRBJ2-2; abundance: few; CDR3nt: TGTGCCAGCAATCTAAGGGCCGGGAGGACCGCCGGGGAGCTGTTTTTT; CDR3aa: CASNLRAGRTAGELFF
d_gene: TRBD1; v_gene: TRBV11-2; j_gene: TRBJ2-3; abundance: few; CDR3nt: TGTGCCAGCAGCCAAGAGCTTACGGGACAGGGGGCAGATACGCAGTATTTT; CDR3aa: CASSQELTGQGADTQYF
d_gene: TRBD1; v_gene: TRBV7-9; j_gene: TRBJ1-4; abundance: -; CDR3nt: TGTGCCAGCAGCTACAGGGGGCGAAATGAAAAACTGTTTTTT; CDR3aa: CASSYRGRNEKLFF
d_gene: -; v_gene: TRBV10-3; j_gene: TRBJ1-2; abundance: many; CDR3nt: TGTGCCATCAGTGGAGGCTATGGCTACACCTTC; CDR3aa: CAISGGYGYTF
d_gene: -; v_gene: TRBV29-1; j_gene: TRBJ2-3; abundance: few; CDR3nt: TGCAGCGTTGAGAGTCTGAGTTCCACGGGGCCAGATACGCAGTATTTT; CDR3aa: CSVESLSSTGPDTQYF
d_gene: -; v_gene: TRBV28; j_gene: TRBJ2-1; abundance: few; CDR3nt: TGTGCCAGCAGTTTCGGGGCTAGTCTCTACAATGAGCAGTTCTTC; CDR3aa: CASSFGASLYNEQFF
d_gene: -; v_gene: TRBV5-1; j_gene: TRBJ2-5; abundance: few; CDR3nt: TGCGCCAGCAGCCCCCAGGTCCAAGAGACCCAGTACTTC; CDR3aa: CASSPQVQETQYF
d_gene: TRBD1; v_gene: TRBV5-6; j_gene: TRBJ1-2; abundance: few; CDR3nt: TGTGCCAGCAGCTTGGGACCGGGACAGGGGATTGCCGGCTACACCTTC; CDR3aa: CASSLGPGQGIAGYTF
d_gene: TRBD2; v_gene: TRBV28; j_gene: TRBJ2-7; abundance: few; CDR3nt: TGTGCCAGCAAGGCGGGAGGTAGTTCCTACGAGCAGTACTTC; CDR3aa: CASKAGGSSYEQYF
d_gene: TRBD1; v_gene: TRBV4-1; j_gene: TRBJ2-7; abundance: -; CDR3nt: TGCGCCAGCAGCCAAGATTCGAGGGACAGGGCCTCCTACGAGCAGTACTTC; CDR3aa: CASSQDSRDRASYEQYF
d_gene: TRBD1; v_gene: TRBV7-9; j_gene: TRBJ2-1; abundance: -; CDR3nt: TGTGCCAGCAGCCTGGGACAGGGGGCGAACAATGAGCAGTTCTTC; CDR3aa: CASSLGQGANNEQFF